This entry describes one T cell receptor (beta chain). The target antigen is unknown. The data derive from a study of post-analysis software for immune sequencing data. Looking at the study overall: The courses of disease that were included comprised relapsing-remitting, secondary progressive and progressive-relapsing multiple sclerosis. Overall study findings and caveats: There were a few TRBV segments more frequent in patients than controls, and TRBV5-6, TRBV5-1 and TRBV20-1 were among them. Versus controls, multiple sclerosis patients showed significantly lower diversity (normalized Chao1).

V shed 5 bases, J shed 5 bases, and the junction held 5 bases outside the gene matches. The CDR3 runs to 14 residues. CDR1 and CDR2 from the germline V gene are SGHRS and YFSETQ. Incorporated into the TCR beta cDNA libraries were unique molecular identifiers, which served to reduce PCR and sequencing biases. Using its own MiXCR run on the PCR reads, TCRdb lists one record per CDR3 protein. The sample consists of about 760,000 distinct CDR3 sequences, about 27% of them appearing once. This TCR came from a girl under 18 with multiple sclerosis. Sequences were obtained from blood. The gene calls are TRBV5-1 and TRBJ2-1; TRBD1 aligns across 9 bases. The CDR3 DNA is TGCGCCAGCAGAAGGACAGGGGAACACAATGAGCAGTTCTTC. Amino acids: CASRRTGEHNEQFF.